This T cell receptor beta chain is drawn from a study of cytomegalovirus exposure and HLA in healthy donors. Study-wide results and limits: According to reports, the classifier identified cytomegalovirus status with high specificity and sensitivity. In a later analysis, the majority of CMV-associated beta chains seemingly showed HLA restriction. Later genetic work tied a missense DCLRE1C variant to beta-chain V and J trimming. Presence/absence analyses supposed approximately even sequencing depth among donors.

About this clone: Antigen specificity is unknown.

PCR employed 60 Vbeta and 13 Jbeta primers. Sequenced by immunoSEQ multiplex PCR; TCRdb stores in-frame clones only, minus some. The table lists 180,000 or so clones, over 80% of them singletons. The CDR3 sequence is 14 residues long. CDR1 MNHEY and CDR2 SVGAGI come from the germline V gene. V lost 6 bases and J lost 8; bases outside the gene matches: 4. This clonotype was sampled from a girl aged 5-17 years in good health and CMV-seropositive. The V gene is TRBV6-5, the J gene TRBJ2-1, with 13 bases matching TRBD2. Input material: PBMCs. CDR3 sequence reads: CASSLGLAGDEQFF. In DNA form, the CDR3 reads TGTGCCAGCAGCCTAGGACTAGCGGGAGATGAGCAGTTCTTC.